The 14 T cell receptor beta chains listed next were all sequenced from one sample in a study of blood T cell repertoires in COVID-19. The data were produced by immunoSEQ multiplex PCR, yet TCRdb's version contains in-frame clones alone and is incomplete. This repertoire shows over 140,000 clones, almost 80% found once; its top ten account for over 2.5%. The material sequenced was PBMCs or T cells enriched from blood (not recorded which). The receptors originated from a woman between 45 and 60 years old who had recovered from COVID-19.

V usage is TRBV19 and J usage is TRBJ2-3; 11 positions match TRBD2. Germline V gene sequence: CDR1 LNHDA, CDR2 SQIVND (reference sequence). The CDR3 totals 17 residues. V was clipped by 5 bases and J by 2 bases; unmatched bases: 9. CDR3 coding DNA: TGTGCCAGTAGTGGGCTAGCGGGGGGCCAACTCACAGATACGCAGTATTTT. This codes for CASSGLAGGQLTDTQYF.

V is TRBV5-1 and J is TRBJ2-3, with D possibly being TRBD2 (6 bases). Germline values: CDR1 SGHRS, CDR2 YFSETQ. This CDR3 spans 18 amino acids. V lost 0 bases, J lost 5 bases, and 22 bases lay in between. The CDR3 protein is CASSLAFRAGPTLDTQYF. The CDR3 DNA is TGCGCCAGCAGCTTGGCCTTTAGGGCGGGACCGACTTTAGATACGCAGTATTTT.

The chain combines TRBV2 with TRBJ2-7; maybe TRBD2 (6 bases). The CDR3 is 15 amino acids. The V gene lost 6 bases and the J gene lost 2 bases, with 17 bases spanning the gap. Germline V gives CDR1 SNHLY, CDR2 FYNNEI. The CDR3 here is CASSQEVGRPYEQYF. The CDR3 DNA follows: TGTGCCAGCAGCCAGGAGGTGGGGAGGCCCTACGAGCAGTACTTC. Full variable domain (outside the CDR3, taken from reference TRBV2 and TRBJ2-7): EPEVTQTPSHQVTQMGQEVILRCVPISNHLYFYWYRQILGQKVEFLVSFYNNEISEKSEIFDDQFSVERPDGSNFTLKIRSTKLEDSAMYFCASSQEVGRPYEQYFGPGTRLTVT.

V is TRBV9 and J is TRBJ2-3; TRBD2 agrees at 9 bases. After removal of 1 base from V and 6 bases from J, the junction contained 0 bases not matched to a gene. The CDR3 spans 13 residues. Germline V CDR1 and CDR2: SGDLS, YYNGEE. The CDR3 DNA reads as TGTGCCAGCAGCGTAAGCGGGAGGGATACGCAGTATTTT. Its protein is CASSVSGRDTQYF.

The chain couples TRBV27 to TRBJ2-3, with D possibly matching TRBD1 (6 bases). Per the germline V gene, CDR1 is MNHEY and CDR2 is SMNVEV (reference sequence). V was shortened by 2 bases and J by 5 bases, with 14 bases between the two germline ends. The CDR3 runs 15 residues. The CDR3 here is CASSLGARGLDTQYF. Here the CDR3 DNA reads TGTGCCAGCAGTTTAGGGGCCAGGGGATTAGATACGCAGTATTTT.

The chain recombines TRBV5-1 with TRBJ2-7, with a weak D call TRBD2 (5 bases). The V gene's germline CDR1 is SGHRS and CDR2 YFSETQ. The CDR3 extends over 13 amino acids. The V and J ends lost 3 bases and 3 bases respectively, with 10 bases between them. The CDR3 region has the DNA TGCGCCAGCAGCTCGGGCGGACTCTACGAGCAGTACTTC. Amino acid sequence: CASSSGGLYEQYF.

The chain combines TRBV2 with TRBJ1-2; D is uncertain. This CDR3 has 12 residues. Trimming cost V 4 bases and J 12 bases, with 15 bases left between them. Looked up from germline, CDR1 is SNHLY and CDR2 is FYNNEI. CDR3 loop: CASSAVAGKDTF. The CDR3 coding sequence is TGTGCCAGCAGTGCGGTCGCGGGAAAGGACACCTTC.

In nucleotides, the CDR3 is TGTGCCAGCAGCCCACTTGGACTAGCGGGGGTCTACGAGCAGTACTTC. This translates into CASSPLGLAGVYEQYF. The rearrangement uses TRBV11-3 and TRBJ2-7, with 13 bases matching TRBD2. Unmatched junction bases numbered 7, after V lost 5 bases and J lost 3 bases. Looked up from germline, CDR1 is SGHNT and CDR2 is YENEEA. This CDR3 contains 16 residues.

The chain has TRBV19 and TRBJ2-5; TRBD1 is a possible D gene (6 bases). Germline loops: CDR1 LNHDA, CDR2 SQIVND (reference sequence). The V gene lost 6 bases and the J gene lost 1 base, with 9 bases spanning the gap. This CDR3 region has 13 residues. The CDR3 DNA is TGTGCCAGTAGGGACAGCTTCCAAGAGACCCAGTACTTC. This encodes CASRDSFQETQYF.

This chain connects TRBV19 to TRBJ2-5; D is ambiguous. The CDR3 extends over 13 amino acids. V was shortened by 4 bases and J by 1 base, with 7 bases between the two germline ends. Germline CDR1 is LNHDA and CDR2 is SQIVND (reference sequence). The CDR3 coding sequence is TGTGCCAGTAGTAGGGCAGTCCAAGAGACCCAGTACTTC. Amino acid sequence: CASSRAVQETQYF.

The V call is TRBV7-2, the J call TRBJ2-1, with D perhaps TRBD2 (6 bases). The CDR3 covers 15 residues. Trimming took off 4 bases at V and 3 bases at J, with 13 bases between the two ends. Germline CDR1 and CDR2: SGHTA and FQGNSA. CDR3 amino acids: CASSWDSDSYNEQFF. The DNA of the CDR3 is TGTGCCAGCAGCTGGGACTCTGACAGCTACAATGAGCAGTTCTTC.

The J gene is TRBJ2-5, the V gene TRBV6-5, with TRBD2 identical over 7 bases. V dropped 6 bases and J dropped 4; count of bases not matched to a gene: 11. The CDR3 length is 15 residues. Per germline, CDR1 MNHEY and CDR2 SVGAGI. The DNA for the CDR3 is TGTGCCAGCAGCTCCGGACTAGGCGTTTTAGAGACCCAGTACTTC. It encodes CASSSGLGVLETQYF.

The gene calls are TRBV15 and TRBJ1-2; 9 positions agree with TRBD1. The CDR3 totals 14 residues. V trimming: 3 bases; J trimming: 4 bases; junction bases outside the gene matches: 3. CDR1 LNHNV and CDR2 YYDKDF come from the germline V gene (reference sequence). This CDR3 reads CATSRDRGGYGYTF. DNA of the CDR3: TGTGCCACCAGCAGGGACAGGGGCGGCTATGGCTACACCTTC.

This clone was found once. The chain combines TRBV18 with TRBJ2-5; D possibly corresponds to TRBD2 (7 bases). The length of the CDR3 is 15 residues. V shed 2 bases and J shed 5 bases, with 15 bases lying between them. The germline V gene has CDR1 KGHSH and CDR2 LQKENI. CDR3 DNA sequence: TGTGCCAGCTCACCAATCCCACAGGGAGGGGAGACCCAGTACTTC. As protein: CASSPIPQGGETQYF.